This TCR beta chain was retrieved from a study of T-cell memory formation after mild COVID-19. This clonotype was counted a few times. No antigen is known for it. The authors produced TCR alpha and TCR beta cDNA libraries with sample barcodes and UMIs by 5'RACE using constant-segment primers. One entry per CDR3 protein, called by TCRdb with MiXCR from the 5' RACE reads. The table shows roughly 120,000 distinct CDR3 sequences, with around a sixth occurring only once. The junction had 22 bases not matched to a gene; V was cut back by 4 bases and J by 4 bases. Germline V lookup: CDR1 PRHDT, CDR2 FYEKMQ (reference sequence). This CDR3 contains 22 residues. Study outcomes and limitations: Day 15 to 85 contracting clones showed balanced CD4/CD8; day 15 to 37 expanders favored CD4+. Among contracting clones, CD4+ were mainly CM/EM and CD8+ enriched in EMRA. Pre-infection memory harbored some responding clones, suggesting cross-reactive memory joined.

The genes are TRBV13 and TRBJ2-3, with 14 bases aligning to TRBD2. The clonotype was recovered from an adult woman who had mild COVID-19 (a few samples of this study predate the infection). Cell type and time point are not known. Sample: PBMCs or a T cell subset sorted from them (not recorded which). CDR3 DNA sequence: TGTGCCAGCAGCTCGGCCCCGGGACTAGCGGGAGTTAGCGGGGGGTTAGCAGATACGCAGTATTTT. Protein sequence: CASSSAPGLAGVSGGLADTQYF.